Listed below are T cell receptor beta chains from one sample, sequenced in a study of CD8 T cells in ankylosing spondylitis. One entry per CDR3 protein, called by TCRdb with MiXCR from the 5' RACE reads. The sample lists some 220,000 distinct CDR3 sequences; approximately 10% were seen once. The sequenced sample was blood, either unsorted or a sorted T cell fraction (not recorded which). The source of these receptors is a male donor with ankylosing spondylitis or in good health (not recorded which). Each CDR3 is given with its conserved first and last residue. D genes are given only for firm matches.

D gene	V gene	J gene	CDR3 protein
TRBD1	TRBV6-1	TRBJ1-1	CASSKRVDRGGTHTEAFF
TRBD2	TRBV3-1	TRBJ2-3	CASSQGDGGVTDTQYF
-	TRBV6-1	TRBJ1-5	CASSEAFDQPQHF
-	TRBV14	TRBJ1-1	CASSQPQVGSPMNTEAFF
TRBD2	TRBV4-2	TRBJ2-3	CASSQETSLGLSTDTQYF
-	TRBV7-2	TRBJ2-3	CASSYSGTNTDTQYF
-	TRBV7-9	TRBJ2-4	CASSLTGALAKNIQYF
-	TRBV5-1	TRBJ2-1	CASSLEWGTHEQFF
-	TRBV6-4	TRBJ2-3	CASSDSNEGGTDTQYF
-	TRBV20-1	TRBJ1-2	CSATLGLPNYGYTF
-	TRBV5-6	TRBJ2-7	CASSFREIWSYEQYF
-	TRBV11-1	TRBJ1-1	CASSPYPWSDKGNTEAFF